The rows below give T cell receptor beta chains drawn from one sample of a study of T cell responses to AZD1222 COVID-19 vaccine. Sequencing used immunoSEQ multiplex PCR; TCRdb keeps in-frame clones, though not all of them. The table lists more than 100,000 clones, approximately 85% of them singletons. The sample here was peripheral blood, taken on day 0 of AZD1222 vaccination. The receptors were gathered from an adult in good health. The CDR3 runs from the conserved cysteine through the conserved F or W. The order of the fields is D gene, clone size, J gene, V gene, CDR3 DNA, CDR3 protein. D genes are given only for firm matches. Not all rows give a size; the values are once, few, many and, for expanded clones, a class.

. few TRBJ2-7 TRBV19 TGTGCCAGTAGTATTAGCGGCAGCTCCTACGAGCAGTACTTC CASSISGSSYEQYF
. few TRBJ2-1 TRBV29-1 TGCAGCGTTGATTGGGGCAGGGTGTCAAATAATGAGCAGTTCTTC CSVDWGRVSNNEQFF
TRBD1 . TRBJ2-2 TRBV3-1/TRBV3-2 TGTGCCAGCAGCCCGCGGACAGGGAACACCGGGGAGCTGTTTTTT CASSPRTGNTGELFF
TRBD1 . TRBJ1-5 TRBV18 TGTGCCAGCTCACCACAGACAGGGGGTAGCAATCAGCCCCAGCATTTT CASSPQTGGSNQPQHF
. . TRBJ2-3 TRBV29-1 TGCAGCGTTGGGGGCAGGGTCGAGAATACGCAGTATTTT CSVGGRVENTQYF
TRBD2 . TRBJ2-1 TRBV5-8 TGTGCCAGCAGCCTCGGGCTAGCGGGGACCTACAATGAGCAGTTCTTC CASSLGLAGTYNEQFF
. . TRBJ1-1 TRBV11-2 TGTGCCAGCAGCTTAAACAGGGTGGAGGCTTTCTTT CASSLNRVEAFF
TRBD2 . TRBJ2-3 TRBV7-2 TGTGCCAGCAGCCCCCCCAGGGCGGGGGGAGCAGATACGCAGTATTTT CASSPPRAGGADTQYF
TRBD1 . TRBJ1-5 TRBV7-2 TGTGCCAGCAGCCAACAGGGGGGGTCTGGCCAGCCCCAGCATTTT CASSQQGGSGQPQHF
. . TRBJ1-6 TRBV5-4 TGTGCCAGCAGCCCCACGGGTCGGAGTTCACCCCTCCACTTT CASSPTGRSSPLHF
. . TRBJ1-1 TRBV29-1 TGCAGCGTTGAAGGAGGCTGGAACACTGAAGCTTTCTTT CSVEGGWNTEAFF
TRBD2 . TRBJ2-1 TRBV7-9 TGTGCCAGCAGACCCGGGGGGGAGAATAATGAGCAGTTCTTC CASRPGGENNEQFF
. . TRBJ1-4 TRBV5-5 TGTGCCAGCAGCTTGGCAGGGTTGCCTAATGAAAAACTGTTTTTT CASSLAGLPNEKLFF
. . TRBJ1-2 TRBV21-1 TGTGCCAGCAGCAAGATGGTAAGGGACACCAGACCTCCTAACTATGGCTACACCTTC CASSKMVRDTRPPNYGYTF
TRBD2 . TRBJ2-5 TRBV7-2 TGTGCCAGCGCGGGGGGCTGGGGAGAGACCCAGTACTTC CASAGGWGETQYF
. few TRBJ1-6 TRBV27 TGTGCCAGCAGTTTGGGGATGGGCAGGGACTCCTATAATTCACCCCTCCACTTT CASSLGMGRDSYNSPLHF
. . TRBJ1-2 TRBV30 TGTGCCTGGACCCTTAGTAGGGGCTACACCTTC CAWTLSRGYTF
TRBD1 . TRBJ1-5 TRBV4-1 TGCGCCAGCAGCCAGATAGACAGGGATGGACAGCCCCAGCATTTT CASSQIDRDGQPQHF
. few TRBJ2-7 TRBV29-1 TGCAGCGTTGAGAGAGGGAGCTCCTACGAGCAGTACTTC CSVERGSSYEQYF
. . TRBJ1-5 TRBV4-1 TGCGCCAGCAGCCAAGATCCTAATTGGCCCCAGCATTTT CASSQDPNWPQHF
. . TRBJ2-1 TRBV5-4 TGTGCCAGCAGCGCCGACGGAAATTCCTACAATGAGCAGTTCTTC CASSADGNSYNEQFF
TRBD1 . TRBJ2-3 TRBV14 TGTGCCAGCAGCCGCCGGACAGGGATGACAGATACGCAGTATTTT CASSRRTGMTDTQYF
. . TRBJ1-2 TRBV5-8 TGTGCCAGCAGCGGTGTTTATGGCTACACCTTC CASSGVYGYTF
. . TRBJ1-2 TRBV11-2 TGTGCCAGCACCCCCCTAGAAGCAAGGTCTGACTATGGCTACACCTTC CASTPLEARSDYGYTF